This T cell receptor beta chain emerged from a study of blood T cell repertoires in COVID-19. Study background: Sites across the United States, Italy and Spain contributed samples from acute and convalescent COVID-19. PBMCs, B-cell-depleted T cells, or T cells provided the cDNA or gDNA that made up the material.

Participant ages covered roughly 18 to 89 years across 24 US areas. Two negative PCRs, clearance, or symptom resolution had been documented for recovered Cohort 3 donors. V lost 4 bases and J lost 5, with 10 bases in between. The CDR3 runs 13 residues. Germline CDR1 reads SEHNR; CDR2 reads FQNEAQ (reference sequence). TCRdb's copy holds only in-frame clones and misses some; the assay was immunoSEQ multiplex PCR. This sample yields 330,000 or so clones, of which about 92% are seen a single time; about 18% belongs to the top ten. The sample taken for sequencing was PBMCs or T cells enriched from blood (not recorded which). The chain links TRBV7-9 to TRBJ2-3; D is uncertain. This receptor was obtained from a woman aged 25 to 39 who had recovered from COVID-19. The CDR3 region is CASSSGARDTQYF. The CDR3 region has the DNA TGTGCCAGCAGCTCCGGAGCGAGAGATACGCAGTATTTT.